A selection of T cell receptor beta chains follows, all from one sample in a study of T cell changes during pregnancy in multiple sclerosis. The repertoire was sequenced with immunoSEQ multiplex PCR; TCRdb's copy has only in-frame clones and lacks some. The repertoire includes almost 55,000 clones, under 95% of them detected once, and roughly 3.2% sits in the top ten. The sample here was CD8+ T cells from peripheral blood mononuclear cells, taken before pregnancy. These receptors were collected from a female donor with multiple sclerosis, enrolled in a pregnancy study. Both conserved end residues are part of each CDR3. A D gene is named only where the DNA matches it firmly.

CASSPDGDLGPNEQFF TRBJ2-1 TRBV5-5 NA
CASSLVLAENEQFF TRBJ2-1 TRBV13 TRBD2
CASSPVPGAEAFF TRBJ1-1 TRBV14 NA
CASSPNWDSHYEQYF TRBJ2-7 TRBV7-9 NA
CASSPTAHSFYEQYF TRBJ2-7 TRBV27 NA
CASSTGLQETQYF TRBJ2-5 TRBV13 NA
CASSLAQGGSMNTEAFF TRBJ1-1 TRBV7-6 TRBD1
CASKRSVNTEAFF TRBJ1-1 TRBV27 NA
CASSGSGLAKNIQYF TRBJ2-4 TRBV9 NA
CASSIALAGDYEQYF TRBJ2-7 TRBV19 TRBD2
CASTGQPNSPLHF TRBJ1-6 TRBV2 NA
CASSPDRVVNTEAFF TRBJ1-1 TRBV7-3 TRBD1
CASSPRTSGHTDTQYF TRBJ2-3 TRBV7-9 TRBD2
CASSIGTSGDGGTQYF TRBJ2-3 TRBV13 TRBD2
CASSNGVTDTQYF TRBJ2-3 TRBV6-5 NA
CASSLNRGTQHF TRBJ1-5 TRBV27 NA
CASSSHVGLLEQYF TRBJ2-7 TRBV7-9 NA
CASSIQGGYGYTF TRBJ1-2 TRBV19 NA